The T cell receptor (beta chain) described here comes from a study of cytomegalovirus exposure and HLA in healthy donors. Overall study: Earlier work reported 110 million or so unique TCR beta sequences from 150 million to 200 million T cells. Study-wide points: In a later analysis, across HLA loci, associated TCR counts were highest for DRB1, lowest for HLA-C. It is likely that the observed cluster of highly shared sequence variants was a sequencing artifact.

Researchers ran the PCR with 60 Vbeta and 13 Jbeta primers. Profiled with immunoSEQ multiplex PCR; TCRdb holds only in-frame clones, not every one. The listing records 200,000 to 250,000 clones. In the case of this clone: Its antigen is unknown.

The TCR was taken from a woman aged 30 to 39 in good health and CMV-seropositive. Sequenced material: PBMCs.

CDR3 nucleotide sequence: TGCGCCAGCAGCCAAGTTGGGGCGGGAGTGATGGAGCAGTACTTC. It yields the protein CASSQVGAGVMEQYF. The chain links TRBV4-1 to TRBJ2-7; 7 positions match TRBD2. This CDR3 has 15 residues. Germline V gene data show CDR1 as MGHRA and CDR2 as YSYEKL. The J segment lost 7 bases and the V segment lost 1 base, leaving 10 bases of the junction unmatched.